The T cell receptor beta chain described here comes from a study of blood T cell repertoires in COVID-19 (dated by TCRdb to 2020 to 2021). Some background on the complete study: Samples covering the acute and convalescent phases of COVID-19 were provided by collaborators in the United States, Italy and Spain. Samples came from the ongoing ImmuneRACE study (first 160 participants) plus 1,254 subjects from 6 global collaborators. Sample metadata almost always included a de-identified subject ID, COVID-19 status, age in years and sex. The dataset comprised deeply sampled blood TCRbeta repertoires from subjects exposed to, actively infected with, or recovered from COVID-19. The repertoires were released in a freely available public database intended as a resource for research on the immune response to SARS-CoV-2. The material from the prospective study consisted of cDNA or gDNA derived from T cells, B-cell-depleted T cells, or PBMCs. Where available, HLA class I and class II types were obtained from metadata supplied by the sample provider rather than from assay-based typing. Results and caveats for the whole study, not just this receptor: How much clinical and demographic metadata was included differed by source and by participant, and the metadata was provided uncurated.

V loses 1 base, J loses 10 bases, and the germline ends lie 13 bases apart. As encoded in the germline V gene, CDR1 is LGHNA while CDR2 is YSLEER. The CDR3 holds 13 amino acids from the cysteine to the phenylalanine. Left in the record is the CDR3 DNA by itself, 39 bases read in frame from the first base. Collaborating institutions collected whole blood in K2EDTA tubes following their own protocols. For TCRbeta analysis, collaborators shipped samples in one of three forms: frozen whole blood, isolated PBMCs, or DNA extracted from either of those sample types. TCRbeta CDR3 regions were amplified from genomic DNA by means of the immunoSEQ Assay, a bias-controlled multiplex PCR. For the original study's pipeline: Within the assay, amplification of reference gene primers was used to estimate how many nucleated cells each sample contained. To quantify the absolute abundance of each unique TCRbeta CDR3 rearrangement, sequence reads were collapsed and filtered. Productive Simpson clonality was computed per sample as the square root of Simpson's diversity index over productive rearrangements. Not all clones reach the TCRdb copy of this immuneACCESS table, which keeps in-frame sequences only. Checked studies attribute under half of the gap to unresolved V genes and leave the rest unexplained. V and J calls and clone size are those listed in that table; D and trimming were worked out from the DNA. This sample is represented by under 200,000 clones; 65% to 90% of them were singletons. The leading ten clones occupy more than 1.5% of the sample.

Notes on this clone: The clone's antigen remains unknown. Per-base qualities were not stored, and no clone one base away is much larger.

The TCR was taken from a human donor in a cohort sampled during active COVID-19. The chain uses TRBV4-3 and TRBJ1-1, with TRBD1 tentatively as D gene (5 bases match). Sequenced: peripheral blood. The CDR3 is CASSQVAGGGAFF. The DNA sequence reads TGCGCCAGCAGCCAAGTCGCTGGGGGGGGAGCTTTCTTT.